The 15 T cell receptor beta chains in this list originate from one sample, sequenced in a study of regulatory T cells in long-lasting Graves disease (dated by TCRdb to about 2021). Library method: multiplex PCR. Data came from an Illumina HiSeq 4000. TCR beta libraries were built with iRepertoire HTBI primers and Arm-PCR amplification of CDR3 regions. TCRdb took the public reads, trimmed them with fastp at Q25, ran MiXCR for clone calling and kept in-frame beta chains. Each entry is one CDR3 protein sequence, shown with its most common DNA and genes. The sample table contains 310,000 or so distinct CDR3 sequences; only one count was recorded for roughly 21% of them. Of the sample, about 29% is held by the ten largest clones. The intended sense of this specimen's time point label: persistent/refractory GD, antithyroid drugs over 5 years with positive TRAb. For both TCR sequencing and RNA sequencing, RNA was extracted from PBMCs using TRIzol.

The source material was peripheral blood mononuclear cells (PBMCs), sampled when the disease was refractory, from a patient treated with antithyroid drugs. These receptors were obtained from a female donor with Graves disease.

This clonotype was seen a handful of times. The chain joins TRBV7-2 to TRBJ1-2, with D uncertain. V was clipped by 7 bases and J by 6 bases, with 24 bases between them. This CDR3 is built from 16 residues. Germline assignment: CDR1 SGHTA and CDR2 FQGNSA. The CDR3 spells CASTSVGGVLRDGYTF. DNA of the CDR3: TGTGCCAGCACCTCAGTGGGTGGGGTTTTAAGGGATGGCTACACCTTC.

In this sample, this clonotype turned up many times. The junction does not match germline at one end; this may be a read error. V and J are TRBV10-3 and TRBJ1-2; tentative D call: TRBD1 (6 bases). Germline V gene lookup returns CDR1 ENHRY and CDR2 SYGVKD. The CDR3 has 14 amino acids. The CDR3 spells CAISPQGVDYRYTF. DNA for the CDR3: TGTGCCATCAGTCCACAGGGTGTCGACTATCGCTACACCTTC.

This clonotype was observed at least ten times. The genes are TRBV28 and TRBJ1-4; weak D call: TRBD1 (5 bases). The CDR3 is made up of 14 amino acids. CDR1 and CDR2 (germline): MDHEN, SYDVKM. The V gene lost 5 bases and the J gene lost 5 bases, with 12 bases spanning the gap. This chain's CDR3 is CASSRTGANEKLFF. CDR3 DNA: TGTGCCAGCAGTAGAACAGGAGCGAATGAAAAACTGTTTTTT.

This clonotype was recorded a few times. This chain connects TRBV12-3 or TRBV12-4 to TRBJ2-3; a possible D gene is TRBD1 (5 bases). The V end was cut by 6 bases, the J end by 2 bases, with 12 bases between. This CDR3 is 14 amino acids long. The CDR3 DNA is TGTGCCAGCAGCTACAGGAGTTACACAGATACGCAGTATTTT. Translated, it gives CASSYRSYTDTQYF.

This clonotype has a count of ten or more. This chain links TRBV3-1 with TRBJ1-2; D might be TRBD1 (5 bases). Germline assignment: CDR1 LGHDT and CDR2 YNNKEL (reference sequence). The CDR3 is made up of 15 amino acids. The V end was cut by 0 bases, the J end by 2 bases, with 10 bases between. The DNA for the CDR3 is TGTGCCAGCAGCCAAGACCCGGGGCCCAACTATGGCTACACCTTC. Amino acids: CASSQDPGPNYGYTF.

The chain links TRBV18 to TRBJ1-2, with D possibly being TRBD1 (5 bases). Trimming took off 5 bases at V and 7 bases at J, with 26 bases between the two ends. CDR1 and CDR2 (germline): KGHSH, LQKENI. The CDR3 has 17 residues. The CDR3 sequence: CASSSGLRGPSSGGYTF. The DNA for the CDR3 is TGTGCCAGCTCATCGGGACTCCGGGGCCCCTCGAGTGGTGGCTACACCTTC.

This clonotype has at least ten counts. V and J are TRBV20-1 and TRBJ2-5, with TRBD1 matching over 9 bases. CDR1 is DFQATT and CDR2 is SNEGSKA in the germline V gene (reference sequence). With V trimmed by 3 bases and J by 5 bases, 7 bases remained unmatched. This CDR3 is built from 14 residues. CDR3 sequence: CSASYRGRRETQYF. CDR3 in DNA: TGCAGTGCTAGCTACAGGGGGCGGAGGGAGACCCAGTACTTC.

There are many counts of this clonotype. The rearrangement joins TRBV18 to TRBJ2-5, with no clear D. Trimming took 0 bases from V and 4 from J, leaving 9 bases between them. The CDR3 length is 14 residues. The V gene's germline CDR1 is KGHSH and CDR2 LQKENI. In DNA, the CDR3 is TGTGCCAGCTCACCACCAGGCACGATAGAGACCCAGTACTTC. Encoded protein: CASSPPGTIETQYF.

This clonotype occurred many times. The V gene is TRBV3-1, the J gene TRBJ1-1, with D perhaps TRBD1 (5 bases). This CDR3 spans 15 amino acids. V dropped 2 bases and J dropped 0 bases, with 10 bases sitting between them. Germline loops: CDR1 LGHDT, CDR2 YNNKEL (reference sequence). The CDR3 reads CASSQNPGLNTEAFF. Written as DNA, the CDR3 is TGTGCCAGCAGCCAAAACCCGGGACTGAACACTGAAGCTTTCTTT.

The chain recombines TRBV5-1 with TRBJ1-2; 9 bases agree with TRBD1. Germline values: CDR1 SGHRS, CDR2 YFSETQ. This CDR3 region has 17 residues. V dropped 1 base and J dropped 5; count of bases not matched to a gene: 12. In DNA, the CDR3 is TGCGCCAGCAGCTTGTCAGACAGGGGGAGAGGATGGTATGGCTACACCTTC. Translating it yields CASSLSDRGRGWYGYTF. Complete variable domain (other parts from reference TRBV5-1 and TRBJ1-2): KAGVTQTPRYLIKTRGQQVTLSCSPISGHRSVSWYQQTPGQGLQFLFEYFSETQRNKGNFPGRFSGRQFSNSRSEMNVSTLELGDSALYLCASSLSDRGRGWYGYTFGSGTRLTVV.

This clonotype was found a few times. V and J are TRBV7-9 and TRBJ1-2; the D gene is possibly TRBD1 (5 bases). Germline V gene lookup returns CDR1 SEHNR and CDR2 FQNEAQ (reference sequence). V was trimmed by 4 bases and J by 0 bases, leaving 24 bases between them. The CDR3 loop spans 19 amino acids. CDR3 sequence: CASSSPLRGRSFPNYGYTF. The DNA of the CDR3 is TGTGCCAGCAGCTCCCCACTAAGGGGACGTAGTTTCCCTAACTATGGCTACACCTTC.

This clonotype appeared many times. The rearrangement joins TRBV12-5 to TRBJ1-1; D gene ambiguous. CDR3 size: 15 residues. The V gene's germline CDR1 is LGHNT and CDR2 FRNRAP. V was trimmed by 2 bases and J by 0 bases, leaving 10 bases between them. DNA of the CDR3: TGTGCTAGTGGTTTGAGCAGAATTATGAACACTGAAGCTTTCTTT. Translation: CASGLSRIMNTEAFF.

This clonotype has a count of ten or more. The chain joins TRBV7-2 to TRBJ2-5; D is undetermined. Germline-derived CDR1 and CDR2 are SGHTA and FQGNSA. The CDR3 extends over 18 amino acids. Trimming took 3 bases from V and 2 from J, leaving 22 bases between them. The CDR3, as DNA: TGTGCCAGCAGCTTCCTAGGACCGTACTACCCATATCAAGAGACCCAGTACTTC. Protein sequence: CASSFLGPYYPYQETQYF.

This sequence joins TRBV12-3 or TRBV12-4 and TRBJ1-1; D ambiguous. Trimming cost V 5 bases and J 0 bases, with 10 bases left between them. The CDR3 length is 14 residues. CDR3: CASSPENLNTEAFF. The CDR3 DNA reads as TGTGCCAGCAGTCCTGAGAATTTGAACACTGAAGCTTTCTTT.

Many counts were recorded for this clonotype. This rearrangement joins TRBV11-3 to TRBJ1-2; D ambiguous. Trimming pared 8 bases from V and 9 bases from J, leaving 22 bases between. The CDR3 totals 14 residues. Germline CDR1 is SGHNT and CDR2 is YENEEA. The CDR3 spells CASGFSAYSESYTF. The CDR3 DNA is TGTGCCAGCGGATTTTCAGCTTACAGCGAAAGCTACACCTTC.